The 30 T cell receptor beta chains in this list originate from one sample, sequenced in a study of T cells after yellow fever vaccination. TCRdb processed the 5' RACE reads anew with MiXCR; each CDR3 protein has one entry. The data contain about 320,000 distinct CDR3 sequences, around 4.4% of them singletons. This sample comprised PBMCs, obtained 15 days after the yellow fever booster vaccination. The source of these receptors is a man younger than 35 who received the YFV17D yellow fever vaccine.

This clonotype has just a few counts. The chain recombines TRBV19 with TRBJ2-1; D is uncertain. Germline loops: CDR1 LNHDA, CDR2 SQIVND (reference sequence). The CDR3 has 17 amino acids. Trimming shortened V by 3 bases and J by 0 bases, and 15 bases separated the two germline ends. This chain's CDR3 is CASSIGAARSSYNEQFF. CDR3 bases: TGTGCCAGTAGTATTGGTGCAGCCCGGAGCTCCTACAATGAGCAGTTCTTC.

The genes are TRBV11-2 and TRBJ1-1, with D possibly matching TRBD1 (5 bases). The CDR3 contains 13 residues. Germline V CDR1 and CDR2: SGHAT, FQNNGV. V was trimmed by 6 bases and J by 5 bases, leaving 13 bases between them. CDR3 loop: CASSLQVGTEAFF. The DNA of the CDR3 is TGTGCCAGCAGTTTACAGGTTGGGACTGAAGCTTTCTTT.

This clonotype came up many times. This chain joins TRBV2 and TRBJ2-1; a possible D gene is TRBD1 (6 bases). The germline gives CDR1 SNHLY, CDR2 FYNNEI. This CDR3 region has 12 residues. Trimming removed 10 bases from V and 4 bases from J, with 11 bases in between. The CDR3 here is CATWTVYNEQFF. The CDR3 DNA reads as TGTGCCACGTGGACAGTTTACAATGAGCAGTTCTTC.

In its sample, this clonotype was seen many times. The genes are TRBV20-1 and TRBJ2-7; 8 bases map to TRBD1. CDR3 length: 14 residues. The germline V gene has CDR1 DFQATT and CDR2 SNEGSKA (reference sequence). Unmatched junction bases numbered 6, after V lost 2 bases and J lost 3 bases. In DNA form, the CDR3 reads TGCAGTGCTAGACCACCGGACAGGGACTACGAGCAGTACGTC. Its protein is CSARPPDRDYEQYV.

V is TRBV14 and J is TRBJ2-1, with 7 bases aligning to TRBD1. The germline V gene has CDR1 SGHDN and CDR2 FVKESK. V lost 0 bases and J lost 6; bases outside the gene matches: 11. This CDR3 comprises 17 residues. CDR3 nucleotide sequence: TGTGCCAGCAGCCAAGATAGGGACAGCGCAATACGCAATGAGCAGTTCTTC. Amino acid sequence: CASSQDRDSAIRNEQFF.

CDR3 DNA sequence: TGTGCCACCAGTGATTCGGGACAGGGGCAAGAGACCCAGTACTTC. Translated: CATSDSGQGQETQYF. The chain employs TRBV24-1 and TRBJ2-5; 10 bases map to TRBD1. Trimming at V came to 2 bases and at J to 2 bases, leaving 1 base not matched to a gene. CDR1 KGHDR and CDR2 SFDVKD come from the germline V gene. CDR3 length: 15 residues.

A note on this clonotype: Relative to the germline gene, one junction end is altered; a read error may explain this. V gene TRBV2 combines with J gene TRBJ2-1; TRBD2 matches at 11 bases. From germline, CDR1 is SNHLY and CDR2 FYNNEI. The CDR3 has 18 residues. The CDR3 here is CASIWSSEGLAVYIEQFF. The CDR3 nucleotides read TGTGCCAGCATTTGGTCCTCAGAGGGACTAGCGGTTTACATTGAGCAGTTCTTC.

Many counts were recorded for this clonotype. The rearrangement joins TRBV7-8 to TRBJ2-7; 8 bases map to TRBD2. Trimming took 4 bases from V and 0 from J; bases not matched to a gene: 2. CDR1 SGHVS and CDR2 FQNEAQ come from the germline V gene. The CDR3 sequence is 14 residues long. CDR3 bases: TGTGCCAGCAGCTCGGGGGGGGCCTCCTACGAGCAGTACTTC. It yields the protein CASSSGGASYEQYF.

This chain joins TRBV7-2 and TRBJ2-7; 8 bases are a match to TRBD1. This CDR3 contains 17 residues. Germline CDR1 and CDR2: SGHTA and FQGNSA. Trimming cost V 4 bases and J 0 bases; bases outside gene matches: 11. CDR3 loop: CASSSPVGQASSYEQYV. CDR3 sequence (DNA): TGTGCCAGCAGCTCTCCGGTGGGACAGGCGAGCTCCTACGAGCAGTACGTC.

This clonotype was detected ten times or more. The V and J genes are TRBV20-1 and TRBJ1-4; D possibly corresponds to TRBD1 (5 bases). The CDR3 is 14 residues long. The germline V and J ends were trimmed by 5 bases and 4 bases, with 14 bases remaining between them. Germline assignment: CDR1 DFQATT and CDR2 SNEGSKA (reference sequence). CDR3 DNA sequence: TGCAGTGCTTCCCCGGGGGGGGTTAATGAAAAACTGTTTTTT. This codes for CSASPGGVNEKLFF.

This chain uses TRBV6-1 with TRBJ2-3; 15 bases line up with TRBD2. Trimming at V came to 6 bases and at J to 2 bases, leaving 6 bases not matched to a gene. The germline CDR1 and CDR2 sequences are MNHNS and SASEGT. The CDR3 has 17 residues. This CDR3 reads CASRIGLAGGLTDTQYF. Here the CDR3 DNA reads TGTGCCAGCAGAATAGGACTAGCGGGGGGGCTCACAGATACGCAGTATTTT.

This clonotype has only a few counts. The chain employs TRBV12-3 or TRBV12-4 and TRBJ2-3; 9 nucleotides match TRBD2. The trim removed 4 bases at V and 3 bases at J, leaving 8 bases unmatched. The CDR3 covers 16 residues. The CDR3 protein is CASSSPAGGGTDTQYF. CDR3 nucleotides: TGTGCCAGCAGTTCCCCAGCGGGGGGAGGAACAGATACGCAGTATTTT.

This clonotype was seen a few times. The chain uses TRBV4-2 and TRBJ1-4, with a tentative D call TRBD1 (6 bases). Germline V CDR1 and CDR2: LGHNA, YNFKEQ. The CDR3 totals 17 residues. The ends were cut back, 4 bases at V and 8 bases at J, with 23 bases in the middle. The CDR3 loop is CASSLKAGAAIGEKLFF. For the CDR3, the DNA is TGTGCCAGCAGCCTAAAAGCGGGGGCCGCAATTGGCGAAAAACTGTTTTTT.

This clonotype was recorded at least ten times. The CDR3 loop reads CASADRRANEKLFF. The CDR3 nucleotides read TGTGCCAGCGCGGATCGGAGGGCTAATGAAAAACTGTTTTTT. The V gene is TRBV2, the J gene TRBJ1-4, with unresolved D. The CDR3 runs to 14 residues. The ends were cut back, 8 bases at V and 3 bases at J, with 13 bases in the middle. Per the germline V gene, CDR1 is SNHLY and CDR2 is FYNNEI.

This clonotype showed up many times. This chain uses TRBV6-2 or TRBV6-3 with TRBJ2-7; perhaps TRBD1 as D (5 bases). Germline CDR1 reads MNHEY; CDR2 reads SVGEGT. Trimming pared 5 bases from V and 2 bases from J, leaving 19 bases between. The CDR3 loop spans 16 amino acids. The CDR3 DNA is TGTGCCAGCAGTCCGAGACTCGGCGACAGCGCCTACGAGCAGTACTTC. It is translated as CASSPRLGDSAYEQYF.

This clonotype was observed once. The genes are TRBV28 and TRBJ1-5; D is undetermined. CDR1 is MDHEN and CDR2 is SYDVKM in the germline V gene. Trimming stripped 10 bases from V and 0 bases from J, with 16 bases between. The CDR3 covers 15 residues. CDR3 sequence: CATPAGSNSNQPQHF. Written as DNA, the CDR3 is TGTGCCACCCCGGCCGGGTCCAATAGCAATCAGCCCCAGCATTTT.

The J gene is TRBJ2-7, the V gene TRBV5-1, with 9 bases fitting TRBD1. After removal of 7 bases from V and 6 bases from J, the junction contained 11 bases not matched to a gene. This CDR3 is built from 14 residues. Germline V gene lookup returns CDR1 SGHRS and CDR2 YFSETQ. CDR3 in DNA: TGCGCCAGCCGCGGGACAGGGTTTGTGGGCGAGCAGTACTTC. It translates to CASRGTGFVGEQYF. Complete variable domain (other parts from reference TRBV5-1 and TRBJ2-7): KAGVTQTPRYLIKTRGQQVTLSCSPISGHRSVSWYQQTPGQGLQFLFEYFSETQRNKGNFPGRFSGRQFSNSRSEMNVSTLELGDSALYLCASRGTGFVGEQYFGPGTRLTVT.

V is TRBV5-4 and J is TRBJ2-3; tentatively, D is TRBD2 (7 bases). Deletions cut 4 bases from V and 9 bases from J, with 21 bases between. Looked up from germline, CDR1 is SGHNT and CDR2 is YYREEE (reference sequence). The CDR3 has 15 residues. The CDR3 DNA sequence: TGTGCCAGCAGCGTGGGGGGGGCGGCAAGTGAGACGCAGTATTTT. Translating gives CASSVGGAASETQYF. Full variable domain (outside the CDR3, taken from reference TRBV5-4 and TRBJ2-3): ETGVTQSPTHLIKTRGQQVTLRCSSQSGHNTVSWYQQALGQGPQFIFQYYREEENGRGNFPPRFSGLQFPNYSSELNVNALELDDSALYLCASSVGGAASETQYFGPGTRLTVL.

This clonotype was counted at least ten times. CDR3 residues: CASSPPLRRETQYF. CDR3 DNA: TGTGCCAGCTCACCACCGTTGAGGCGGGAGACCCAGTACTTC. V and J are TRBV18 and TRBJ2-5; D gene unclear. Germline V gene lookup returns CDR1 KGHSH and CDR2 LQKENI. This CDR3 contains 14 residues. Trimming cost V 0 bases and J 5 bases, with 10 bases left between them.

The chain links TRBV9 to TRBJ2-7; 8 bases agree with TRBD1. Germline V gives CDR1 SGDLS, CDR2 YYNGEE. CDR3 length: 13 amino acids. With 4 bases clipped from V and 6 bases from J, the junction kept 6 bases outside the gene matches. This CDR3 is CASSLDRAGEQYV. The CDR3 nucleotides are TGTGCCAGCAGCCTGGACAGGGCAGGCGAGCAGTACGTC.

This chain connects TRBV7-9 to TRBJ2-3; no reliable D call. The length of the CDR3 is 14 residues. Trimming removed 3 bases at V and 4 bases at J, with 11 bases between. CDR1 is SEHNR, CDR2 FQNEAQ, per germline (reference sequence). CDR3 sequence: CASSFTPGADTQYF. DNA for the CDR3: TGTGCCAGCAGCTTTACTCCAGGAGCAGATACGCAGTATTTT.

This clonotype has a count of ten or more. The chain links TRBV5-1 to TRBJ2-1, with TRBD2 matching over 8 bases. The CDR3 loop spans 16 amino acids. V shed 4 bases and J 0 bases; nucleotides not matched to a gene: 6. Germline CDR1 and CDR2: SGHRS and YFSETQ. The CDR3 region has the DNA TGCGCCAGCAGCGCTGGCAGCGGGAGCTCCTACAATGAGCAGTTCTTC. It codes for CASSAGSGSSYNEQFF.

This clonotype turned up a few times. J is TRBJ1-4 and V is TRBV20-1; 7 positions match TRBD1. With V trimmed by 5 bases and J by 3 bases, 9 bases remained unmatched. The CDR3 loop spans 15 amino acids. Germline lookup yields CDR1 DFQATT and CDR2 SNEGSKA (reference sequence). CDR3 bases: TGCAGTGCTCCAAGTGCCGGGACAGCTAATGAAAAACTGTTTTTT. As protein: CSAPSAGTANEKLFF.

The chain recombines TRBV20-1 with TRBJ2-3; TRBD2 matches at 9 bases. Germline CDR1 reads DFQATT; CDR2 reads SNEGSKA (reference sequence). The CDR3 has 15 amino acids. J was trimmed by 1 base and V by 6 bases; bases with no gene match: 8. The CDR3 protein is CSAPGLAIGTDTQYF. The DNA for the CDR3 is TGCAGTGCCCCCGGACTAGCGATCGGCACAGATACGCAGTATTTT.

This clonotype has at least ten counts. The chain employs TRBV20-1 and TRBJ2-4; tentatively, D is TRBD1 (5 bases). The CDR3 covers 12 residues. Germline CDR1 is DFQATT and CDR2 is SNEGSKA (reference sequence). V gave up 4 bases and J gave up 8 bases, with 12 bases separating them. In DNA, the CDR3 is TGCAGTGCTAAAAGGCAGGGTGACATTCAGTACTTC. Its translation: CSAKRQGDIQYF.

The chain joins TRBV7-9 to TRBJ1-2; maybe TRBD1 (6 bases). The V gene's germline CDR1 is SEHNR and CDR2 FQNEAQ (reference sequence). This CDR3 is built from 15 residues. V was trimmed by 4 bases and J by 7 bases, leaving 19 bases between them. CDR3 protein: CASSSQGVRGAGYTF. CDR3 nucleotide sequence: TGTGCCAGCAGCTCTCAAGGAGTGCGGGGGGCTGGCTACACCTTC.

This clonotype was counted a few times. CDR3 nucleotide sequence: TGCAGTGCTAGAGCGTCAGAATCGAGGCCCAAAAACATTCAGTACTTC. Encoded protein: CSARASESRPKNIQYF. The V and J genes are TRBV20-1 and TRBJ2-4; no clear D. Germline lookup yields CDR1 DFQATT and CDR2 SNEGSKA (reference sequence). CDR3 length: 16 residues. V lost 1 base to trimming and J lost 2 bases, with 15 bases between them.

This clonotype has just a few counts. This chain links TRBV6-5 with TRBJ1-2; D is unclear. Germline CDR1 MNHEY, CDR2 SVGAGI. The V gene lost 0 bases and the J gene lost 4 bases, with 9 bases spanning the gap. CDR3 length: 14 amino acids. The CDR3 DNA is TGTGCCAGCAGTTACTCGCGGGCACCCTATGGCTACACCTTC. This gives the protein CASSYSRAPYGYTF.

This clonotype was detected a few times. V and J are TRBV25-1 and TRBJ2-7, with D uncertain. Germline CDR1 MGHDK, CDR2 SYGVNS. The CDR3 contains 12 residues. Trimming pared 2 bases from V and 6 bases from J, leaving 8 bases between. CDR3: CASSENSVEQYF. Here the CDR3 DNA reads TGTGCCAGCAGTGAAAACTCCGTCGAGCAGTACTTC.

The chain uses TRBV24-1 and TRBJ2-1, with a tentative D call TRBD2 (7 bases). V was clipped by 1 base and J by 2 bases, with 11 bases between them. Germline V gene sequence: CDR1 KGHDR, CDR2 SFDVKD. The CDR3 is 16 amino acids. CDR3 DNA sequence: TGTGCCACCAGTGATTTAGGGGGGGATCCCTACAATGAGCAGTTCTTC. Translating it yields CATSDLGGDPYNEQFF.